The clone carrying this TCR beta chain occurred many times. Its specificity is unknown. The authors reverse transcribed all of the isolated RNA, so sequencing captured expressed TCRB transcripts. Average reads for naive, central memory and regulatory T cell samples were 3.5 million to 4.5 million. Method: immunoSEQ multiplex PCR; TCRdb's copy keeps in-frame clones and lacks some. The sample has 400,000 to 500,000 clones; approximately 13% are singletons. J lost 3 bases, V lost 5 bases, and 8 bases had no gene match. The germline gives CDR1 SGHNT, CDR2 YYREEE (reference sequence). The length of the CDR3 is 16 residues. This record belongs to a study of beta chain features in type 1 diabetes. Overall study findings and caveats: Among patients, naive, central memory and Treg TCRB repertoires appeared more similar than among healthy donors.

The rearrangement uses TRBV5-4 and TRBJ2-1; 10 nucleotides agree with TRBD2. The sequenced sample consisted of naive CD4+ T cells from blood. This TCR came from a man aged 25-45 years in good health. CDR3 in amino acids: CASSTAGGTLYNEQFF. In DNA, the CDR3 is TGTGCCAGCAGTACAGCGGGAGGGACTCTCTACAATGAGCAGTTCTTC.